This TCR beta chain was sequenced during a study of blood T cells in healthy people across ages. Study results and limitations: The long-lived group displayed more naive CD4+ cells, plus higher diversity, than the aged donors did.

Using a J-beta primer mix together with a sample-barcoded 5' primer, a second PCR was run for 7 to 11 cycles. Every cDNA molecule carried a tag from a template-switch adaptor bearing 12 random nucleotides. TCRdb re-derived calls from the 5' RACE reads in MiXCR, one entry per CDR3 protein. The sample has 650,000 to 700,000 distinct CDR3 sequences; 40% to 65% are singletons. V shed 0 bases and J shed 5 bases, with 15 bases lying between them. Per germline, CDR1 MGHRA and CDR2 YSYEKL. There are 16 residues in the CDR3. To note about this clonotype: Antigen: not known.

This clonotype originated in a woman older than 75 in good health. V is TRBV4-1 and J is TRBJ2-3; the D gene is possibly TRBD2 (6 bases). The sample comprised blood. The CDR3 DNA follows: TGCGCCAGCAGCCAAGAAAGGGAAAGTAGCGGAGATACGCAGTATTTT. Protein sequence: CASSQERESSGDTQYF.